Listed here are 17 T cell receptor beta chains from one sample, sequenced in a study of blood T cell repertoires in COVID-19. Repertoires were generated with immunoSEQ multiplex PCR, while TCRdb's copy carries only in-frame clones and drops some. The sample records 150,000 to 200,000 clones, approximately 80% being singletons. Sequencing input: peripheral blood. The receptor set was obtained from a human donor in a cohort sampled during active COVID-19.

CDR3 region: CSVAGVTNTEAFF. For the CDR3, the DNA is TGCAGCGTTGCGGGGGTGACTAACACTGAAGCTTTCTTT. This chain links TRBV29-1 with TRBJ1-1, with D maybe TRBD1 (5 bases). This CDR3 region has 13 residues. Germline V CDR1 and CDR2: SQVTM, ANQGSEA. Trimming took 4 bases from V and 2 from J, leaving 11 bases between them.

This sequence joins TRBV7-2 and TRBJ2-3; TRBD1 might be the D (5 bases). Trimming stripped 1 base from V and 1 base from J, with 9 bases between. CDR1 SGHTA and CDR2 FQGNSA come from the germline V gene. The CDR3 spans 15 residues. The CDR3 sequence is CASSLDRSGTDTQYF. The CDR3 DNA follows: TGTGCCAGCAGCTTAGACAGGTCGGGCACAGATACGCAGTATTTT. Complete variable domain (other parts from reference TRBV7-2 and TRBJ2-3): GAGVSQSPSNKVTEKGKDVELRCDPISGHTALYWYRQSLGQGLEFLIYFQGNSAPDKSGLPSDRFSAERTGGSVSTLTIQRTQQEDSAVYLCASSLDRSGTDTQYFGPGTRLTVL.

The V gene is TRBV27, the J gene TRBJ2-2; 14 bases agree with TRBD2. The length of the CDR3 is 17 residues. V lost 6 bases to trimming and J lost 5 bases; unmatched junction nucleotides: 8. Germline values: CDR1 MNHEY, CDR2 SMNVEV (reference sequence). The CDR3 here is CASSPTRLAGGTGELFF. CDR3 DNA sequence: TGTGCCAGCAGCCCAACGCGACTAGCGGGAGGGACCGGGGAGCTGTTTTTT.

V gene TRBV19 combines with J gene TRBJ2-7, with TRBD1 identical over 7 bases. Germline trimming cut 3 bases from V and 5 bases from J; bases unmatched to any gene: 7. The length of the CDR3 is 14 residues. Per germline, CDR1 LNHDA and CDR2 SQIVND (reference sequence). For the CDR3, the DNA is TGTGCCAGTAGTATGAGGGGGCGAAGAAACGAGCAGTACTTC. Protein product: CASSMRGRRNEQYF.

The CDR3 protein is CATSDLVAGETGELFF. CDR3 sequence (DNA): TGTGCCACCAGTGATTTGGTCGCGGGAGAAACCGGGGAGCTGTTTTTT. The chain employs TRBV24-1 and TRBJ2-2; TRBD2 matches at 7 bases. Germline V gene sequence: CDR1 KGHDR, CDR2 SFDVKD. CDR3 length equals 16 residues. V lost 0 bases to trimming and J lost 5 bases; unmatched junction nucleotides: 5.

The genes are TRBV6-6 and TRBJ1-3; D is unclear. V lost 3 bases and J lost 0, with 9 bases in between. The CDR3 is 15 residues long. The V gene's germline CDR1 is MNHNY and CDR2 SVGAGI (reference sequence). DNA of the CDR3: TGTGCCAGCAGTTATAATTTCGGCTCTGGAAACACCATATATTTT. Its protein is CASSYNFGSGNTIYF.

The chain is built from TRBV6-5 and TRBJ1-5; 9 bases line up with TRBD1. After removal of 6 bases from V and 6 bases from J, the junction contained 9 bases not matched to a gene. The CDR3 length is 15 residues. The V gene's germline CDR1 is MNHEY and CDR2 SVGAGI. The CDR3 nucleotides read TGTGCCAGCAGACTCGGGACAGGGAACGGTCAGCCCCAGCATTTT. It yields the protein CASRLGTGNGQPQHF.

The chain joins TRBV5-1 to TRBJ2-7; perhaps TRBD1 as D (7 bases). Per germline, CDR1 SGHRS and CDR2 YFSETQ. The V end was cut by 4 bases, the J end by 6 bases, with 20 bases between. The CDR3 has 15 residues. DNA of the CDR3: TGCGCCAGCAGCCCTGTTGGAGGGGGCCCCGGCGAGCAGTACTTC. It translates to CASSPVGGGPGEQYF.

The genes are TRBV5-1 and TRBJ2-6, with D hard to call. The CDR3 spans 16 residues. The V gene lost 1 base and the J gene lost 0 bases, with 8 bases spanning the gap. Germline V lookup: CDR1 SGHRS, CDR2 YFSETQ. The CDR3 bases are TGCGCCAGCAGCTTGAGTCCGGGCTCTGGGGCCAACGTCCTGACTTTC. Amino acid sequence: CASSLSPGSGANVLTF.

The chain recombines TRBV6-5 with TRBJ2-7; TRBD1 might be the D (7 bases). The CDR3 contains 15 residues. V was clipped by 6 bases and J by 2 bases, with 17 bases between them. Germline CDR1 MNHEY, CDR2 SVGAGI. CDR3 in amino acids: CASRPSAGGTYEQYF. In DNA form, the CDR3 reads TGTGCCAGCAGGCCTTCCGCAGGGGGGACCTACGAGCAGTACTTC.

This chain joins TRBV19 and TRBJ1-1, with no clear D. The CDR3 length is 14 residues. Germline-derived CDR1 and CDR2 are LNHDA and SQIVND (reference sequence). V was cut by 3 bases and J by 1 base, with 9 bases left in between. CDR3 in amino acids: CASSMREKNTEAFF. CDR3 in DNA: TGTGCCAGTAGTATGCGGGAAAAGAACACTGAAGCTTTCTTT.

V gene TRBV4-2 combines with J gene TRBJ2-1; 10 nucleotides align to TRBD2. V shed 3 bases, J shed 10 bases, and the junction held 15 bases outside the gene matches. Germline V gene data show CDR1 as LGHNA and CDR2 as YNFKEQ. The CDR3 is made up of 17 amino acids. The CDR3 coding sequence is TGTGCCAGCAGCCAGGGGACTAGCGCGATTATGTTGGGGGAGCAGTTCTTC. It is translated as CASSQGTSAIMLGEQFF.

This sequence joins TRBV9 and TRBJ2-7; possible D gene TRBD1, 5 bases. Per the germline V gene, CDR1 is SGDLS and CDR2 is YYNGEE. The CDR3 is made up of 12 amino acids. Trimming stripped 8 bases from V and 2 bases from J, with 11 bases between. CDR3: CARKGPTYEQYF. DNA for the CDR3: TGTGCCAGGAAGGGGCCAACCTACGAGCAGTACTTC.

The V gene is TRBV10-2, the J gene TRBJ2-7; 8 positions match TRBD1. V lost 6 bases to trimming and J lost 2 bases; unmatched junction nucleotides: 9. CDR3 size: 15 residues. Germline CDR1 reads WSHSY; CDR2 reads SAAADI. The CDR3: CASRIGQGRTYEQYF. DNA for the CDR3: TGCGCCAGCAGAATAGGACAGGGCCGGACCTACGAGCAGTACTTC.

The chain joins TRBV29-1 to TRBJ2-7, with 9 nucleotides matching TRBD2. V lost 6 bases and J lost 0; bases outside the gene matches: 3. This CDR3 has 13 amino acids. Germline assignment: CDR1 SQVTM and CDR2 ANQGSEA. The CDR3 is CSVRGGDSYEQYF. CDR3 bases: TGCAGCGTCCGCGGGGGGGACTCCTACGAGCAGTACTTC.

The gene calls are TRBV6-2 or TRBV6-3 and TRBJ2-1; 14 bases line up with TRBD2. The CDR3 extends over 15 amino acids. Germline V gene data show CDR1 as MNHEY and CDR2 as SVGEGT. J was trimmed by 6 bases and V by 5 bases; bases with no gene match: 3. The CDR3 DNA follows: TGTGCCAGCAGTGCGGGGACTAGCGGGGGCAATGAGCAGTTCTTC. Translation gives CASSAGTSGGNEQFF.

This clone was seen a few times. The chain joins TRBV4-2 to TRBJ2-7; a weak D match, TRBD2 (6 bases). CDR1 is LGHNA, CDR2 YNFKEQ, per germline. The V end was cut by 0 bases, the J end by 7 bases, with 13 bases between. The CDR3 contains 14 residues. CDR3 DNA: TGTGCCAGCAGCCAAGACGAGGCGGGGAGGGAGCAGTACTTC. Its protein is CASSQDEAGREQYF.